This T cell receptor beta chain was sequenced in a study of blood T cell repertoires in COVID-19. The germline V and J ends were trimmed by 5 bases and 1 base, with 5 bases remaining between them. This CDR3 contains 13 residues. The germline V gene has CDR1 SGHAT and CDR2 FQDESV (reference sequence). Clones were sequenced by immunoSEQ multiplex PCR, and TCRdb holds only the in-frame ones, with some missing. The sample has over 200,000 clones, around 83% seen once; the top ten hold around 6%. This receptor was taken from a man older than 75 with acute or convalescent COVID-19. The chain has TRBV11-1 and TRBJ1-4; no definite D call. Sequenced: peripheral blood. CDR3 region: CASSRGTNEKLFF. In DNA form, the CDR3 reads TGTGCCAGCAGCCGCGGAACTAATGAAAAACTGTTTTTT.